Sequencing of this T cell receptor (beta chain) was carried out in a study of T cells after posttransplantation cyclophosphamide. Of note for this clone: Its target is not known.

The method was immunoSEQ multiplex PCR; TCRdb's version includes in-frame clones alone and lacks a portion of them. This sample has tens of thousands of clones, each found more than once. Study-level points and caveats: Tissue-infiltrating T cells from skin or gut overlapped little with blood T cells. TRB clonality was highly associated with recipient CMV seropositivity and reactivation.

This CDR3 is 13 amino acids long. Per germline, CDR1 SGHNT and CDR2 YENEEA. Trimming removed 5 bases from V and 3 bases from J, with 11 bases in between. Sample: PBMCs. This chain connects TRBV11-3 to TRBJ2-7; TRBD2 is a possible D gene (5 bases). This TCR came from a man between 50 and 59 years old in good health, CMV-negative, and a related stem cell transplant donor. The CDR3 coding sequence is TGTGCCAGCAGCACCGGACTGAACTACGAGCAGTACTTC. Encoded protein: CASSTGLNYEQYF.